This is a list of T cell receptor beta chains from one sample in a study of blood T cell repertoires in COVID-19. Clones were sequenced by immunoSEQ multiplex PCR, and TCRdb holds only the in-frame ones, with some missing. The profile shows about 140,000 clones, approximately 80% of them singletons. Sequencing input: peripheral blood. These receptors originate from a woman older than 75 with active or convalescent COVID-19. Both conserved end residues are part of each CDR3. Each record gives: clone size, V gene, J gene, D gene, CDR3 protein, CDR3 DNA. The D gene is left open where the match is weak. The size entry is marked missing in some rows and otherwise reads once, few, many or a size class.

abundance: few
v_gene: TRBV7-9
j_gene: TRBJ1-2
d_gene: TRBD1
CDR3aa: CASSLGDSGSYGYTF
CDR3nt: TGTGCCAGCAGCTTAGGGGACAGCGGAAGCTATGGCTACACCTTC

abundance: -
v_gene: TRBV11-1
j_gene: TRBJ2-5
d_gene: TRBD1
CDR3aa: CASSLRTGRGETQYF
CDR3nt: TGTGCCAGCAGCTTACGGACAGGACGCGGGGAGACCCAGTACTTC

abundance: -
v_gene: TRBV11-2
j_gene: TRBJ2-2
d_gene: TRBD1
CDR3aa: CASSETGGFTGELFF
CDR3nt: TGTGCCAGCAGCGAGACAGGGGGCTTCACCGGGGAGCTGTTTTTT

abundance: few
v_gene: TRBV7-6
j_gene: TRBJ1-6
d_gene: -
CDR3aa: CASSLASYPVPNSPLHF
CDR3nt: TGTGCCAGCAGCTTAGCGTCGTATCCGGTCCCTAATTCACCCCTCCACTTT

abundance: -
v_gene: TRBV2
j_gene: TRBJ1-5
d_gene: TRBD1
CDR3aa: CASRKTGEQPQHF
CDR3nt: TGTGCCAGCAGGAAAACAGGGGAGCAGCCCCAGCATTTT

abundance: once
v_gene: TRBV16
j_gene: TRBJ1-6
d_gene: -
CDR3aa: CASSQFSSGSYNSPLHF
CDR3nt: TGTGCCAGCAGCCAATTCTCCAGCGGCTCCTATAATTCACCCCTCCACTTT

abundance: -
v_gene: TRBV6-2/TRBV6-3
j_gene: TRBJ2-5
d_gene: -
CDR3aa: CASSYTGIETQYF
CDR3nt: TGTGCCAGCAGTTACACAGGGATAGAGACCCAGTACTTC

abundance: -
v_gene: TRBV11-2
j_gene: TRBJ1-5
d_gene: TRBD1
CDR3aa: CASSPRAGGNSNQPQHF
CDR3nt: TGTGCCAGCAGCCCCAGGGCAGGGGGGAATAGCAATCAGCCCCAGCATTTT

abundance: -
v_gene: TRBV20-1
j_gene: TRBJ1-2
d_gene: TRBD1
CDR3aa: CSASPQTTGAYYGYTF
CDR3nt: TGCAGTGCTAGTCCTCAGACGACAGGGGCGTACTATGGCTACACCTTC

abundance: -
v_gene: TRBV7-2
j_gene: TRBJ2-1
d_gene: -
CDR3aa: CASSLGGGLGNEQFF
CDR3nt: TGTGCCAGCAGCTTAGGCGGGGGCCTGGGGAATGAGCAGTTCTTC

abundance: -
v_gene: TRBV7-9
j_gene: TRBJ1-6
d_gene: -
CDR3aa: CASSPSSTSYNSPLHF
CDR3nt: TGTGCCAGCAGCCCTTCAAGCACCTCCTATAATTCACCCCTCCACTTT

abundance: -
v_gene: TRBV2
j_gene: TRBJ1-6
d_gene: TRBD1
CDR3aa: CASSEDQGQVGSPLHF
CDR3nt: TGTGCCAGCAGTGAAGACCAAGGACAGGTGGGGTCACCCCTCCACTTT

abundance: -
v_gene: TRBV25-1
j_gene: TRBJ1-1
d_gene: -
CDR3aa: CASSEFSMNTEAFF
CDR3nt: TGTGCCAGCAGTGAATTTAGTATGAACACTGAAGCTTTCTTT

abundance: few
v_gene: TRBV19
j_gene: TRBJ2-2
d_gene: -
CDR3aa: CASQTGGTANTGELFF
CDR3nt: TGTGCCAGTCAAACAGGAGGGACGGCGAACACCGGGGAGCTGTTTTTT

abundance: -
v_gene: TRBV7-2
j_gene: TRBJ1-1
d_gene: -
CDR3aa: CASSFVVGSLRGMNTEAFF
CDR3nt: TGTGCCAGCAGCTTCGTAGTAGGAAGCCTCAGAGGCATGAACACTGAAGCTTTCTTT

abundance: -
v_gene: TRBV5-1
j_gene: TRBJ1-1
d_gene: -
CDR3aa: CASSSTAGTPEAFF
CDR3nt: TGCGCCAGCAGCTCCACTGCGGGAACTCCTGAAGCTTTCTTT

abundance: -
v_gene: TRBV18
j_gene: TRBJ1-5
d_gene: TRBD1
CDR3aa: CASSEQGAQQPQHF
CDR3nt: TGTGCCAGCTCGGAACAGGGGGCGCAGCAGCCCCAGCATTTT

abundance: -
v_gene: TRBV7-2
j_gene: TRBJ1-2
d_gene: -
CDR3aa: CASSSLVGDSYGYTF
CDR3nt: TGTGCCAGCAGCTCCCTCGTAGGGGATAGCTATGGCTACACCTTC

abundance: -
v_gene: TRBV5-4
j_gene: TRBJ1-1
d_gene: -
CDR3aa: CASTTNAGNTEAFF
CDR3nt: TGTGCCAGCACCACGAATGCCGGGAATACTGAAGCTTTCTTT

abundance: -
v_gene: TRBV2
j_gene: TRBJ2-1
d_gene: TRBD2
CDR3aa: CASSDSRLAREQFF
CDR3nt: TGTGCCAGCAGTGATTCCCGACTAGCGCGTGAGCAGTTCTTC

abundance: few
v_gene: TRBV2
j_gene: TRBJ2-3
d_gene: TRBD1
CDR3aa: CASSGDRGLITDTQYF
CDR3nt: TGTGCCAGCAGTGGGGACAGGGGGCTAATAACAGATACGCAGTATTTT

abundance: -
v_gene: TRBV9
j_gene: TRBJ2-7
d_gene: -
CDR3aa: CASSVRPGSEQYF
CDR3nt: TGTGCCAGCAGCGTAAGGCCGGGTTCCGAGCAGTACTTC

abundance: few
v_gene: TRBV7-2
j_gene: TRBJ2-7
d_gene: -
CDR3aa: CASSESQGEIFEQYF
CDR3nt: TGTGCCAGCAGCGAGTCTCAGGGTGAAATTTTCGAGCAGTACTTC

abundance: few
v_gene: TRBV2
j_gene: TRBJ2-5
d_gene: -
CDR3aa: CASSDRQGRGSQETQYF
CDR3nt: TGTGCCAGCAGTGATAGGCAGGGGCGCGGGTCCCAAGAGACCCAGTACTTC

abundance: -
v_gene: TRBV2
j_gene: TRBJ1-2
d_gene: TRBD1
CDR3aa: CASTRTGYGYTF
CDR3nt: TGTGCCAGCACCAGGACAGGCTACGGCTACACCTTC

abundance: few
v_gene: TRBV6-4
j_gene: TRBJ1-1
d_gene: TRBD1
CDR3aa: CASSVDQQGQAFF
CDR3nt: TGTGCCAGCAGTGTCGATCAACAGGGGCAAGCTTTCTTT

abundance: few
v_gene: TRBV7-9
j_gene: TRBJ1-4
d_gene: -
CDR3aa: CASSRAATNEKLFF
CDR3nt: TGTGCCAGCAGCCGAGCCGCAACTAATGAAAAACTGTTTTTT

abundance: -
v_gene: TRBV4-1
j_gene: TRBJ2-1
d_gene: TRBD2
CDR3aa: CASSQTSGGYNEQFF
CDR3nt: TGCGCCAGCAGCCAAACTAGCGGGGGCTACAATGAGCAGTTCTTC

abundance: many
v_gene: TRBV15
j_gene: TRBJ2-2
d_gene: TRBD1
CDR3aa: CATSSWGQTTGELFF
CDR3nt: TGTGCCACCAGCTCATGGGGACAGACCACCGGGGAGCTGTTTTTT

abundance: -
v_gene: TRBV28
j_gene: TRBJ2-7
d_gene: TRBD1
CDR3aa: CASSLSGQGASYEQYF
CDR3nt: TGTGCCAGCAGTTTATCGGGACAGGGGGCCTCCTACGAGCAGTACTTC

abundance: -
v_gene: TRBV5-6
j_gene: TRBJ1-5
d_gene: -
CDR3aa: CASSKTSGGQTYQPQHF
CDR3nt: TGTGCCAGCAGCAAAACCTCGGGCGGACAGACCTATCAGCCCCAGCATTTT

abundance: -
v_gene: TRBV5-6
j_gene: TRBJ2-3
d_gene: -
CDR3aa: CASSQHLITDTQYF
CDR3nt: TGTGCCAGCAGCCAACATCTTATCACAGATACGCAGTATTTT

abundance: -
v_gene: TRBV6-5
j_gene: TRBJ1-2
d_gene: -
CDR3aa: CASSYSQGRGYTF
CDR3nt: TGTGCCAGCAGTTACTCACAGGGCCGGGGCTACACCTTC

abundance: -
v_gene: TRBV30
j_gene: TRBJ1-3
d_gene: -
CDR3aa: CAWIWQMGNTIYF
CDR3nt: TGTGCCTGGATTTGGCAGATGGGAAACACCATATATTTT

abundance: -
v_gene: TRBV3-1/TRBV3-2
j_gene: TRBJ2-4
d_gene: -
CDR3aa: CASSPEPQGNKNIQYF
CDR3nt: TGTGCCAGCAGCCCAGAGCCCCAGGGAAACAAAAACATTCAGTACTTC

abundance: -
v_gene: TRBV7-2
j_gene: TRBJ2-3
d_gene: -
CDR3aa: CASSLLDTQYF
CDR3nt: TGTGCCAGCAGCTTACTAGATACGCAGTATTTT

abundance: few
v_gene: TRBV5-1
j_gene: TRBJ1-1
d_gene: TRBD1
CDR3aa: CASSLPPGQGYVTEAFF
CDR3nt: TGCGCCAGCAGCTTGCCACCGGGACAGGGTTACGTCACTGAAGCTTTCTTT

abundance: -
v_gene: TRBV10-2
j_gene: TRBJ2-2
d_gene: TRBD2
CDR3aa: CASSVTSGGAGSAGELFF
CDR3nt: TGCGCCAGCAGTGTGACTAGCGGGGGGGCCGGGAGCGCCGGGGAGCTGTTTTTT

abundance: -
v_gene: TRBV28
j_gene: TRBJ1-5
d_gene: -
CDR3aa: CASSGSGGSNQPQHF
CDR3nt: TGTGCCAGCAGTGGTTCGGGGGGGAGCAATCAGCCCCAGCATTTT

abundance: once
v_gene: TRBV19
j_gene: TRBJ1-2
d_gene: TRBD1
CDR3aa: CASSVSSRGAGGGGYTF
CDR3nt: TGTGCCAGTAGTGTATCCTCGAGGGGTGCAGGGGGCGGAGGCTACACCTTC

abundance: -
v_gene: TRBV10-3
j_gene: TRBJ2-3
d_gene: -
CDR3aa: CAISEGGATDTQYF
CDR3nt: TGTGCCATCAGTGAAGGAGGGGCCACAGATACGCAGTATTTT

abundance: -
v_gene: TRBV15
j_gene: TRBJ2-3
d_gene: -
CDR3aa: CATSRDGGSTQYF
CDR3nt: TGTGCCACCAGCAGAGATGGTGGGAGTACGCAGTATTTT

abundance: -
v_gene: TRBV19
j_gene: TRBJ1-2
d_gene: -
CDR3aa: CASIMGNGNYGYTF
CDR3nt: TGTGCCAGTATTATGGGCAACGGCAACTATGGCTACACCTTC

abundance: -
v_gene: TRBV12-3/TRBV12-4
j_gene: TRBJ1-1
d_gene: -
CDR3aa: CASSLGQAVEAFF
CDR3nt: TGTGCCAGCAGTTTAGGACAAGCGGTTGAAGCTTTCTTT

abundance: -
v_gene: TRBV6-1
j_gene: TRBJ2-1
d_gene: TRBD1
CDR3aa: CASSGGQGLLYNEQFF
CDR3nt: TGTGCCAGCAGTGGCGGACAGGGCCTCCTGTACAATGAGCAGTTCTTC

abundance: few
v_gene: TRBV11-1
j_gene: TRBJ2-7
d_gene: TRBD1
CDR3aa: CASSSNRGLAYEQYF
CDR3nt: TGTGCCAGCAGCTCGAACAGGGGGTTGGCCTACGAGCAGTACTTC

abundance: -
v_gene: TRBV5-8
j_gene: TRBJ1-2
d_gene: -
CDR3aa: CATSVVGGYTF
CDR3nt: TGTGCCACCTCTGTAGTGGGCGGCTACACCTTC